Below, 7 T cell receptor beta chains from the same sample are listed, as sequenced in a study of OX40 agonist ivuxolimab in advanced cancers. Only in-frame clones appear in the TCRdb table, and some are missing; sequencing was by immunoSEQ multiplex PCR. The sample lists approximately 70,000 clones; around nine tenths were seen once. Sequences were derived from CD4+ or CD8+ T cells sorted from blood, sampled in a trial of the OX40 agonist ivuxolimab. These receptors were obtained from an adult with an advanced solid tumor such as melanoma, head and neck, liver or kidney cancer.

This chain's CDR3 is CASSYSAGSDTQYF. The CDR3 DNA reads TGTGCCAGCAGTTACTCGGCCGGATCAGATACGCAGTATTTT. The chain uses TRBV6-5 and TRBJ2-3; D remains ambiguous. Germline V gene data show CDR1 as MNHEY and CDR2 as SVGAGI. Trimming took off 0 bases at V and 4 bases at J, with 8 bases between the two ends. The CDR3 extends over 14 amino acids.

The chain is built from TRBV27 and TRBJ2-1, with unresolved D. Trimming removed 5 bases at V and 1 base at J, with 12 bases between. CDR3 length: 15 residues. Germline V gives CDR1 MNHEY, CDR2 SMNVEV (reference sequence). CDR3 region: CASSIRGQSYNEQFF. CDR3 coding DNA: TGTGCCAGCAGTATTCGCGGCCAATCCTACAATGAGCAGTTCTTC.

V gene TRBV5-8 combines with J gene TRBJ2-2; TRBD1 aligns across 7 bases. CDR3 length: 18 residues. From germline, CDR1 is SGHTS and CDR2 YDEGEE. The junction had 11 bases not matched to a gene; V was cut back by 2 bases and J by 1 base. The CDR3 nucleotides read TGTGCCAGCAGCTTTTTCACCAAGGGGGCAGGGAACACCGGGGAGCTGTTTTTT. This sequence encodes CASSFFTKGAGNTGELFF.

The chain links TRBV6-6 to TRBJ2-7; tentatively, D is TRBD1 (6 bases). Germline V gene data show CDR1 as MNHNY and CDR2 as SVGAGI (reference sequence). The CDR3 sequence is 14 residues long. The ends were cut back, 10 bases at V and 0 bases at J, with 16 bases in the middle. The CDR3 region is CAKPRGRDSYEQYF. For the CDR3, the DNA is TGTGCCAAACCCAGGGGAAGGGACTCCTACGAGCAGTACTTC.

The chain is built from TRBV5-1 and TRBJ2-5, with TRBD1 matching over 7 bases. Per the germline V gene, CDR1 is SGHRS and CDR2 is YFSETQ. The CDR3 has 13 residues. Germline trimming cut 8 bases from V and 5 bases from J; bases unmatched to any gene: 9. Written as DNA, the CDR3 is TGCGCCAGTATGACAGGGTTGGGGGAGACCCAGTACTTC. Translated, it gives CASMTGLGETQYF.

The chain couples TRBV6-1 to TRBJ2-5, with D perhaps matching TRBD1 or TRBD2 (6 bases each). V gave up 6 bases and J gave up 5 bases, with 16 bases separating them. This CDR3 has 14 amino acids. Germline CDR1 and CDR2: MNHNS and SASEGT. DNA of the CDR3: TGTGCCAGCAGCCTCAGGGGTCGGGGGGAGACCCAGTACTTC. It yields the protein CASSLRGRGETQYF.

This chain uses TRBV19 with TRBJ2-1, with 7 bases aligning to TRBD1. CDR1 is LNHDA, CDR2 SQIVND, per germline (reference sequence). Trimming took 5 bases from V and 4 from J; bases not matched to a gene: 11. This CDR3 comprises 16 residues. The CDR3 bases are TGTGCCAGTAGTGATACAGGGGACCCTCGGTACAATGAGCAGTTCTTC. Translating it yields CASSDTGDPRYNEQFF.